Listed below are T cell receptor beta chains from one sample, sequenced in a study of control samples from healthy donors and cancer patients. Clones were sequenced by immunoSEQ multiplex PCR, and TCRdb holds only the in-frame ones, with some missing. In the table there are approximately 170,000 clones, around nine tenths of which are singletons. Sequencing was done on a sample of blood. Every receptor here comes from a woman in her 30s in good health. The CDR3 runs from the conserved cysteine through the conserved F or W. The order of the fields is CDR3 protein, clone size, J gene, V gene. Clone size is given for some rows only: seen once, a few or many times, or a class if the clone is expanded.

CDR3aa: CASSPPTGGDTEAFF; abundance: .; j_gene: TRBJ1-1; v_gene: TRBV18
CDR3aa: CASSITSANTGELFF; abundance: .; j_gene: TRBJ2-2; v_gene: TRBV2
CDR3aa: CASSRTSGRVNEQFF; abundance: once; j_gene: TRBJ2-1; v_gene: TRBV5-4
CDR3aa: CASTPQGGGFYNEQFF; abundance: .; j_gene: TRBJ2-1; v_gene: TRBV27
CDR3aa: CASSPWREEGNEQFF; abundance: .; j_gene: TRBJ2-1; v_gene: TRBV28
CDR3aa: CASSYLAANQPQHF; abundance: .; j_gene: TRBJ1-5; v_gene: TRBV6-5
CDR3aa: CASSVGTNNEQFF; abundance: .; j_gene: TRBJ2-1; v_gene: TRBV9
CDR3aa: CASSLFGQGATGELFF; abundance: .; j_gene: TRBJ2-2; v_gene: TRBV6-2/TRBV6-3
CDR3aa: CASSLGRAAYNEQFF; abundance: .; j_gene: TRBJ2-1; v_gene: TRBV7-3
CDR3aa: CASRSQTPVYGYTF; abundance: .; j_gene: TRBJ1-2; v_gene: TRBV19
CDR3aa: CASSPFQTGGEQYF; abundance: .; j_gene: TRBJ2-7; v_gene: TRBV7-2
CDR3aa: CASSFGLAGSYEQYF; abundance: .; j_gene: TRBJ2-7; v_gene: TRBV11-2
CDR3aa: CASPSRSRSGNTIYF; abundance: .; j_gene: TRBJ1-3; v_gene: TRBV12-5
CDR3aa: CASRTKRGPDNEQFF; abundance: .; j_gene: TRBJ2-1; v_gene: TRBV6-4
CDR3aa: CASSSVVAYGIHEQYF; abundance: few; j_gene: TRBJ2-7; v_gene: TRBV6-2/TRBV6-3
CDR3aa: CASSFARTLHF; abundance: .; j_gene: TRBJ1-6; v_gene: TRBV28
CDR3aa: CASSPRQLGGTDTQYF; abundance: .; j_gene: TRBJ2-3; v_gene: TRBV7-9
CDR3aa: CASSEKEGADISFF; abundance: .; j_gene: TRBJ1-1; v_gene: TRBV6-1
CDR3aa: CASSQVAGEVGYTF; abundance: .; j_gene: TRBJ1-2; v_gene: TRBV4-1
CDR3aa: CASSFISYNSPLHF; abundance: .; j_gene: TRBJ1-6; v_gene: TRBV11-2
CDR3aa: CASSQFDRGRLDTQYF; abundance: .; j_gene: TRBJ2-3; v_gene: TRBV4-1
CDR3aa: CASSVVVAGTDTQYF; abundance: .; j_gene: TRBJ2-3; v_gene: TRBV9
CDR3aa: CATSTRPDRGNEQFF; abundance: .; j_gene: TRBJ2-1; v_gene: TRBV24-1
CDR3aa: CASSLTGMGETQYF; abundance: .; j_gene: TRBJ2-5; v_gene: TRBV9
CDR3aa: CASSFTDTQYF; abundance: .; j_gene: TRBJ2-3; v_gene: TRBV7-6
CDR3aa: CASSPGLGAGGREDTQYF; abundance: .; j_gene: TRBJ2-3; v_gene: TRBV9
CDR3aa: CASSLMGRSYNEQFF; abundance: .; j_gene: TRBJ2-1; v_gene: TRBV28
CDR3aa: CASSQGWKQPQHF; abundance: .; j_gene: TRBJ1-5; v_gene: TRBV3-1/TRBV3-2
CDR3aa: CASSLKRDYEQYF; abundance: .; j_gene: TRBJ2-7; v_gene: TRBV7-2
CDR3aa: CASRKQGAAHGYTF; abundance: .; j_gene: TRBJ1-2; v_gene: TRBV5-4
CDR3aa: CATSDRDSYYGYTF; abundance: .; j_gene: TRBJ1-2; v_gene: TRBV24-1
CDR3aa: CASSLGLPAEQYF; abundance: .; j_gene: TRBJ2-7; v_gene: TRBV11-2
CDR3aa: CASSEAYVLAAGETQYF; abundance: .; j_gene: TRBJ2-5; v_gene: TRBV6-1
CDR3aa: CASGETQYF; abundance: .; j_gene: TRBJ2-5; v_gene: TRBV27
CDR3aa: CASKDRLSNQPQHF; abundance: .; j_gene: TRBJ1-5; v_gene: TRBV28
CDR3aa: CASSLKGAGELFF; abundance: .; j_gene: TRBJ2-2; v_gene: TRBV5-1
CDR3aa: CASSQGLSSGNTIYF; abundance: .; j_gene: TRBJ1-3; v_gene: TRBV4-1
CDR3aa: CASSQEGELAGGLSGELFF; abundance: .; j_gene: TRBJ2-2; v_gene: TRBV3-1/TRBV3-2
CDR3aa: CASYDTRTGAGQPQHF; abundance: .; j_gene: TRBJ1-5; v_gene: TRBV5-8
CDR3aa: CASSRADSNQPQHF; abundance: .; j_gene: TRBJ1-5; v_gene: TRBV4-1
CDR3aa: CASSLPRDSSYNEQFF; abundance: .; j_gene: TRBJ2-1; v_gene: TRBV7-8
CDR3aa: CASSETGSYEQYF; abundance: .; j_gene: TRBJ2-7; v_gene: TRBV10-1
CDR3aa: CASSPLGHQNTEAFF; abundance: .; j_gene: TRBJ1-1; v_gene: TRBV7-9
CDR3aa: CASSLIPSNQPQHF; abundance: .; j_gene: TRBJ1-5; v_gene: TRBV7-8
CDR3aa: CASRTGDTGELFF; abundance: few; j_gene: TRBJ2-2; v_gene: TRBV6-5
CDR3aa: CASSHPGPQHF; abundance: .; j_gene: TRBJ1-5; v_gene: TRBV7-9
CDR3aa: CASRGLWGEQFF; abundance: .; j_gene: TRBJ2-1; v_gene: TRBV5-4
CDR3aa: CASSLELAAYNEQFF; abundance: .; j_gene: TRBJ2-1; v_gene: TRBV5-4
CDR3aa: CATSRVPLGGHQPQHF; abundance: .; j_gene: TRBJ1-5; v_gene: TRBV15
CDR3aa: CASSYSSAGGTEAFF; abundance: .; j_gene: TRBJ1-1; v_gene: TRBV6-5
CDR3aa: CSARDRQTYEQYF; abundance: .; j_gene: TRBJ2-7; v_gene: TRBV20-1
CDR3aa: CASSQGTSWTYEQYF; abundance: .; j_gene: TRBJ2-7; v_gene: TRBV4-2
CDR3aa: CASSLITGSYEQYF; abundance: .; j_gene: TRBJ2-7; v_gene: TRBV5-6